The clone carrying this T cell receptor (beta chain) was seen more than once but under ten times. The antigen remains unidentified. Specified time point: week 23, last vaccination. A single vaccine dose contained 300 ug of mutant IDH1 20-mer peptide, and topical imiquimod was used with it. This CDR3 spans 13 amino acids. Trimming removed 1 base from V and 10 bases from J, with 13 bases in between. Germline-derived CDR1 and CDR2 are MGHRA and YSYEKL. The assay was immunoSEQ multiplex PCR, and TCRdb's table has in-frame clones only and misses some. The sample lists tens of thousands of clones; more than 70% were seen once. This sample is part of a study of a mutant IDH1 vaccine in newly diagnosed glioma.

The clonotype originates from a woman between 50 and 59 years old with glioma. The sequencing used PBMCs, collected from a glioma patient whose treatment included an IDH1 peptide vaccine. The V call is TRBV4-1, the J call TRBJ1-1; TRBD1 might be the D (5 bases). CDR3 protein: CASSQVGETRAFF. The CDR3, as DNA: TGCGCCAGCAGCCAAGTGGGGGAGACCAGAGCTTTCTTT.